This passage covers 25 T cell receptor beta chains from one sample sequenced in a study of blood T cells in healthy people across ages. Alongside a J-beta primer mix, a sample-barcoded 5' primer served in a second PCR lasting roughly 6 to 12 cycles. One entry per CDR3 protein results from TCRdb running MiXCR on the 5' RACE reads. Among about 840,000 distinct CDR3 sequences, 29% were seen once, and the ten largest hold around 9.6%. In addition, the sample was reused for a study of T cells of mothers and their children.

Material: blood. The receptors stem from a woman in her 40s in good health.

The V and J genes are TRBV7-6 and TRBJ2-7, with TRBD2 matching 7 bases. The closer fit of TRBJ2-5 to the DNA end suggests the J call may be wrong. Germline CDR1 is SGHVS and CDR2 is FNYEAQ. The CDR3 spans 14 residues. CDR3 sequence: CASSLSDGRETQYF. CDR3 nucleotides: TGTGCCAGCAGCTTATCGGACGGGAGGGAGACCCAGTACTTC.

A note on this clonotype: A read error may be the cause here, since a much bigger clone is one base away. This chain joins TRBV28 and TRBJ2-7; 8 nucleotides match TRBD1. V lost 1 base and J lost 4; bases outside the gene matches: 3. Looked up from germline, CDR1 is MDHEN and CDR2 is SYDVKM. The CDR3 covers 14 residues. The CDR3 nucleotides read TGTGCCAGCAGTTTATTGGGACAGGAATACGAGCAGTACTTC. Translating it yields CASSLLGQEYEQYF.

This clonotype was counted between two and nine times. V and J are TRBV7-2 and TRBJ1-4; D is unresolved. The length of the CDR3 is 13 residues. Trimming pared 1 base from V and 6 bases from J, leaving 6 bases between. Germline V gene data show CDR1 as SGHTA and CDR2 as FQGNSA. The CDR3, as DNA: TGTGCCAGCAGCTTAGGGCAGTATGAAAAACTGTTTTTT. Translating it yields CASSLGQYEKLFF.

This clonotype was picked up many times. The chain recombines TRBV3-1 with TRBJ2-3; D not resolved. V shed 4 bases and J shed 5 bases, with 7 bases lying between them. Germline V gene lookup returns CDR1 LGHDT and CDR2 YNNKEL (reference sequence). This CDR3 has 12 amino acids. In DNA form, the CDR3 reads TGTGCCAGCAGCCCCGCAGGAGATACGCAGTATTTT. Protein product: CASSPAGDTQYF.

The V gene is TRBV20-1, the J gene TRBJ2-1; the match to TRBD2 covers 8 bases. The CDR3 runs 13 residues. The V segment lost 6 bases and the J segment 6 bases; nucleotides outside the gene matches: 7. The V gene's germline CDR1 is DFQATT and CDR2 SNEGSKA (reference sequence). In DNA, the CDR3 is TGCAGTGCCCGGGAGGGTAATCGCAATGAGCAGTTCTTC. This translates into CSAREGNRNEQFF.

The CDR3 spells CASSRSATGTGYTF. CDR3 nucleotides: TGTGCCAGCAGCCGATCCGCGACAGGGACAGGCTACACCTTC. This chain joins TRBV16 and TRBJ1-2, with 7 bases aligning to TRBD1. J gave up 8 bases and V 4 bases, and 10 bases lay outside the gene matches. The CDR3 consists of 14 residues. Germline CDR1 and CDR2: KGHSY and FQNENV.

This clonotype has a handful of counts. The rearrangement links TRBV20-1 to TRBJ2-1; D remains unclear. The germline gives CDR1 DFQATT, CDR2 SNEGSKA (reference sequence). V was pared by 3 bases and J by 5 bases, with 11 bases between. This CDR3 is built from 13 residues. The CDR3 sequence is CSARPTLNNEQFF. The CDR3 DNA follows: TGCAGTGCTAGGCCGACTCTTAACAATGAGCAGTTCTTC.

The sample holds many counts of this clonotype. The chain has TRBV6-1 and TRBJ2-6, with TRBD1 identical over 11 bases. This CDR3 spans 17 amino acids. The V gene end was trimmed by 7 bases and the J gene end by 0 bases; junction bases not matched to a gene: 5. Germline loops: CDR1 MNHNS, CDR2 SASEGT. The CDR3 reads CASTGQGAGSGANVLTF. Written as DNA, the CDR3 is TGTGCCAGCACCGGACAGGGGGCCGGCTCTGGGGCCAACGTCCTGACTTTC.

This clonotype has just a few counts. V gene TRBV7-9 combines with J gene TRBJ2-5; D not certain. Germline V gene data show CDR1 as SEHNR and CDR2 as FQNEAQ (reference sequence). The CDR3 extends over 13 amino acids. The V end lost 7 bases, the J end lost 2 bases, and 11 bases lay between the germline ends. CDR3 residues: CASISALQETQYF. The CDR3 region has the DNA TGTGCCAGCATCTCAGCGTTACAAGAGACCCAGTACTTC. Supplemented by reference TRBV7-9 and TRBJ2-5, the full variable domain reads DTGVSQNPRHKITKRGQNVTFRCDPISEHNRLYWYRQTLGQGPEFLTYFQNEAQLEKSRLLSDRFSAERPKGSFSTLEIQRTEQGDSAMYLCASISALQETQYFGPGTRLLVL.

CDR3: CASSQDRGQGREQYF. CDR3 nucleotides: TGCGCCAGCAGCCAAGATCGAGGACAGGGTCGTGAGCAGTACTTC. The chain joins TRBV4-3 to TRBJ2-5; 8 nucleotides align to TRBD1. CDR1 LGHNA and CDR2 YSLEER come from the germline V gene. The CDR3 sequence is 15 residues long. Trimming cost V 0 bases and J 11 bases; bases outside gene matches: 11.

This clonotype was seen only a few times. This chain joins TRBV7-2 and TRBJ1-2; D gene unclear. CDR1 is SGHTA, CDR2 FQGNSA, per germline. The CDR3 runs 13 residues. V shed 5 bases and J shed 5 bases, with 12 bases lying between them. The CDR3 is CASSRNTAYGYTF. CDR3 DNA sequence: TGTGCCAGCAGCCGAAACACAGCATATGGCTACACCTTC.

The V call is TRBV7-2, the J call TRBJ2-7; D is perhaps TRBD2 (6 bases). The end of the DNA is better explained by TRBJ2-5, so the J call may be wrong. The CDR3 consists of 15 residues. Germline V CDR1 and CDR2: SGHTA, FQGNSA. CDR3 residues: CASSLGGAGRKTQYF. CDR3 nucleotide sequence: TGTGCCAGCAGCTTAGGTGGGGCAGGGAGGAAGACCCAGTACTTC.

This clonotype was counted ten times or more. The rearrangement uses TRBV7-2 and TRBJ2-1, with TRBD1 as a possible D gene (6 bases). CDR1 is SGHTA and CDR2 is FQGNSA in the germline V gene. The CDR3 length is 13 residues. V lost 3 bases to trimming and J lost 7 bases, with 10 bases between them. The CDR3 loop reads CASSFGQRNEQFF. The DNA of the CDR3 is TGTGCCAGCAGCTTTGGACAGAGGAATGAGCAGTTCTTC.

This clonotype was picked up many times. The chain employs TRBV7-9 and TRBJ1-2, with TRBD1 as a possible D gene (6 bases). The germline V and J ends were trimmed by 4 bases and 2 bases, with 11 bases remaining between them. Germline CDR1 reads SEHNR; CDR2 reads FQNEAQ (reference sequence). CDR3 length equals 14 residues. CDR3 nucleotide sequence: TGTGCCAGCAGCTGGGACATATCCAACTATGGCTACACCTTC. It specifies CASSWDISNYGYTF.

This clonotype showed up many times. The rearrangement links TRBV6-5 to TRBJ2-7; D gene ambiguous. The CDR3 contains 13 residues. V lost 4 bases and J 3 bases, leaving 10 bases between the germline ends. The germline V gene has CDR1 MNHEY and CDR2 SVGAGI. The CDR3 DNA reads TGTGCCAGCAGTTTAGGGAAAGGCTACGAGCAGTACTTC. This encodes CASSLGKGYEQYF.

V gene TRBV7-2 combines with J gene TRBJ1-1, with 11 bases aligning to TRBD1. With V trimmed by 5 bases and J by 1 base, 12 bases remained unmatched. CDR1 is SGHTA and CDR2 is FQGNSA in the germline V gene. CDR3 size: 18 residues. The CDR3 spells CASSRAGTGGFRNTEAFF. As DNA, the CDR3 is TGTGCCAGCAGCCGGGCCGGGACAGGGGGGTTCCGGAACACTGAAGCTTTCTTT.

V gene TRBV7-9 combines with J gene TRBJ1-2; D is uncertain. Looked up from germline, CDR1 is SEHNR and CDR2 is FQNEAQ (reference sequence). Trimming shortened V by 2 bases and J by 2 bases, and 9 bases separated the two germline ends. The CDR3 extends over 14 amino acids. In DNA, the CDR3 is TGTGCCAGCAGCTTAAGGCAGTCCAACTATGGCTACACCTTC. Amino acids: CASSLRQSNYGYTF.

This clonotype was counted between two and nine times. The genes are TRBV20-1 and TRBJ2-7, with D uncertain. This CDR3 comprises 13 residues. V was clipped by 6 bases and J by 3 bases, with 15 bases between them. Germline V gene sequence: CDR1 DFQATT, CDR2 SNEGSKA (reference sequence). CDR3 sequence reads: CSAQQSRGYEQYF. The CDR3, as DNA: TGCAGTGCCCAGCAGTCTAGAGGCTACGAGCAGTACTTC.

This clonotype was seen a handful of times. The CDR3 loop reads CASSEGRTEETQYF. Written as DNA, the CDR3 is TGTGCCAGCAGTGAGGGCAGGACAGAAGAGACCCAGTACTTC. The V gene is TRBV2, the J gene TRBJ2-7, with D possibly matching TRBD1 (6 bases). The J call may be mistaken, given a closer DNA end match to TRBJ2-5. The CDR3 contains 14 residues. CDR1 is SNHLY and CDR2 is FYNNEI in the germline V gene.

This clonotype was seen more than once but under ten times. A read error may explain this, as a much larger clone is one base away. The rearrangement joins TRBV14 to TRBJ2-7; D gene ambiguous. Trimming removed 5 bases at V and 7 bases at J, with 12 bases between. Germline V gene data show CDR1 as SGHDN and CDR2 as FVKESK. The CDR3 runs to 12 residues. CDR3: CASSTRRREQYF. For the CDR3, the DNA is TGTGCCAGCAGCACGAGACGTCGGGAGCAGTACTTC.

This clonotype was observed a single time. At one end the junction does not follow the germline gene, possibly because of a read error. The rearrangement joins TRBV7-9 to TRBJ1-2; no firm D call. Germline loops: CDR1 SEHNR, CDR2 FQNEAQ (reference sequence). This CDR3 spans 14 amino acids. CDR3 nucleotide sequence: TGTACCAGCAGCTTAGAAGGTCCCAACTATGGCTACACCTTC. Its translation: CTSSLEGPNYGYTF. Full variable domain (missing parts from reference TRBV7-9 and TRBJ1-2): DTGVSQNPRHKITKRGQNVTFRCDPISEHNRLYWYRQTLGQGPEFLTYFQNEAQLEKSRLLSDRFSAERPKGSFSTLEIQRTEQGDSAMYLCTSSLEGPNYGYTFGSGTRLTVV.

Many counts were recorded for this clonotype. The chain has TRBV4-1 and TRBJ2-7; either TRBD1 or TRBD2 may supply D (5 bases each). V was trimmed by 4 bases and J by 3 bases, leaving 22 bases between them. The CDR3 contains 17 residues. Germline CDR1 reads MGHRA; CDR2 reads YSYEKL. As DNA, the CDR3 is TGCGCCAGCAGCCGAACGCGGCCAGGGCTTGGAGGCTACGAGCAGTACTTC. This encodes CASSRTRPGLGGYEQYF.

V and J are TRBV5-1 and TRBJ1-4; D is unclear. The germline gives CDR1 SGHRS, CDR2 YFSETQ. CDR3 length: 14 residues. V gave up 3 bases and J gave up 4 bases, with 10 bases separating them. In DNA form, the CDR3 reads TGCGCCAGCAGCTCCAACCTCGGTAATGAAAAACTGTTTTTT. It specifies CASSSNLGNEKLFF.

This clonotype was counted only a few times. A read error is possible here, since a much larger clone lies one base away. CDR3 region: CASSQGPGWGRGYTF. In DNA form, the CDR3 reads TGTGCCAGCAGCCAAGGCCCAGGATGGGGCCGGGGCTACACCTTC. The chain is built from TRBV7-2 and TRBJ1-2; D possibly corresponds to TRBD1 (5 bases). V shed 5 bases and J shed 8 bases, with 21 bases lying between them. Germline lookup yields CDR1 SGHTA and CDR2 FQGNSA. The CDR3 runs 15 residues. The whole variable domain, filled in from reference TRBV7-2 and TRBJ1-2, reads GAGVSQSPSNKVTEKGKDVELRCDPISGHTALYWYRQSLGQGLEFLIYFQGNSAPDKSGLPSDRFSAERTGGSVSTLTIQRTQQEDSAVYLCASSQGPGWGRGYTFGSGTRLTVV.

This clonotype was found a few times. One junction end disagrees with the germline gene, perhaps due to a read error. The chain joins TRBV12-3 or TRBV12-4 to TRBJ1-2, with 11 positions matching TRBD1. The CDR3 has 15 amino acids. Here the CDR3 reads CAGSPRTGGLVGYTF. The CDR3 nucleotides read TGTGCCGGCAGTCCCAGGACAGGGGGCTTGGTAGGCTACACCTTC.